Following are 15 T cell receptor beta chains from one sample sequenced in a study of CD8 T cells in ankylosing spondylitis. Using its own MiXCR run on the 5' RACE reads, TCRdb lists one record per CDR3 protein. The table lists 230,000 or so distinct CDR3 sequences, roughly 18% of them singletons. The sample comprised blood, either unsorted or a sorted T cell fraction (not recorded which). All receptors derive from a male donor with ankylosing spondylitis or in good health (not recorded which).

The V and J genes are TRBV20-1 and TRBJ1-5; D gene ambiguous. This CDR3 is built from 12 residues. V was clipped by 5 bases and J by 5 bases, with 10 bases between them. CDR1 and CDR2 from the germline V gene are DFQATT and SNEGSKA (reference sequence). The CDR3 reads CSASEPYQPQHF. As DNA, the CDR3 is TGCAGTGCTTCGGAGCCATATCAGCCCCAGCATTTT.

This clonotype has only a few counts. Here the CDR3 reads CSVVKQETQYF. The CDR3 DNA sequence: TGCAGCGTTGTTAAGCAAGAGACCCAGTACTTC. The chain carries TRBV29-1 and TRBJ2-5; D gene ambiguous. Germline V CDR1 and CDR2: SQVTM, ANQGSEA. V lost 4 bases, J lost 2 bases, and 5 bases lay in between. This CDR3 contains 11 residues.

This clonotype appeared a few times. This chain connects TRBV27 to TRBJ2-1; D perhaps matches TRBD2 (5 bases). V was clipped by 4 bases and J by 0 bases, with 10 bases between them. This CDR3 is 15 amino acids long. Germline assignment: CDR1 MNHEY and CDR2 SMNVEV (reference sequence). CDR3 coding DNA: TGTGCCAGCAGTTGGGATGCGGGCTCCTACAATGAGCAGTTCTTC. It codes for CASSWDAGSYNEQFF.

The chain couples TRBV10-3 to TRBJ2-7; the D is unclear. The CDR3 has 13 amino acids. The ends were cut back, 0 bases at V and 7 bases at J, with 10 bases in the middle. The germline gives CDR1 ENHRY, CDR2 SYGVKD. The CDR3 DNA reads TGTGCCATCAGTGAGTCGAACGGAGTGGAGCAGTACTTC. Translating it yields CAISESNGVEQYF.

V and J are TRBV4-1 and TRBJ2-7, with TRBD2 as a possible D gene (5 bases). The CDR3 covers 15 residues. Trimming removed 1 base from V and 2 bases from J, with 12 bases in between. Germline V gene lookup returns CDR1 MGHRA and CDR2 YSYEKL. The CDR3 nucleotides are TGCGCCAGCAGCCAAGTTAGCGACGCTCCCTACGAGCAGTACTTC. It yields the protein CASSQVSDAPYEQYF.

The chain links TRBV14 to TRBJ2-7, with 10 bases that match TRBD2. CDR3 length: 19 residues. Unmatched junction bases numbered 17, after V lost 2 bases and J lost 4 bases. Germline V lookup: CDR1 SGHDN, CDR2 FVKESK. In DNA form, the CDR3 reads TGTGCCAGCAGCCAATTCAACGCCCATCTAGCGGGAGTAACTTACGAGCAGTACTTC. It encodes CASSQFNAHLAGVTYEQYF.

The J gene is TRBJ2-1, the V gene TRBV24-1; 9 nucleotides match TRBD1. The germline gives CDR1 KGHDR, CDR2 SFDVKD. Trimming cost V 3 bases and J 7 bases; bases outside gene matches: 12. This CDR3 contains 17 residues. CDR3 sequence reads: CATSDEKDRGVINEQFF. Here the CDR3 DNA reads TGTGCCACCAGTGATGAAAAGGACAGGGGAGTTATTAATGAGCAGTTCTTC.

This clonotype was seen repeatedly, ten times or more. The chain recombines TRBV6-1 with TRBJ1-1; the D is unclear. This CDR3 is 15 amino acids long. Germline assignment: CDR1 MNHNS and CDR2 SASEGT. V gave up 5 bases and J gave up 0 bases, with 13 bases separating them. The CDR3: CASSTMAGLNTEAFF. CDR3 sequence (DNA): TGTGCCAGCAGTACAATGGCGGGGTTGAACACTGAAGCTTTCTTT.

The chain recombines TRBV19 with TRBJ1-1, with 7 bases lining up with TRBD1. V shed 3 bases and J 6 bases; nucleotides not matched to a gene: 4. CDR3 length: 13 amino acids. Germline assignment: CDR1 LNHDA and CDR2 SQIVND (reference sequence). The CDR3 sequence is CASSIFRGAEAFF. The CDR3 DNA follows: TGTGCCAGTAGTATCTTCAGGGGGGCTGAAGCTTTCTTT.

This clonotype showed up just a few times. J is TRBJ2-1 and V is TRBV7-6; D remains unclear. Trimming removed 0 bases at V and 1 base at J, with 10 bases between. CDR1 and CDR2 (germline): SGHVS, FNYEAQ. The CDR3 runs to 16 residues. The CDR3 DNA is TGTGCCAGCAGCTTAGCGGCGGTACGGTCCTACAATGAGCAGTTCTTC. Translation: CASSLAAVRSYNEQFF.

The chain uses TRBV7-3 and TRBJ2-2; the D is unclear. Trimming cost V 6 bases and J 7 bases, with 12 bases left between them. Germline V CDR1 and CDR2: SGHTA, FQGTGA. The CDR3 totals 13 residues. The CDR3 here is CASSYEENGELFF. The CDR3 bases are TGTGCCAGCAGTTATGAGGAGAACGGGGAGCTGTTTTTT.

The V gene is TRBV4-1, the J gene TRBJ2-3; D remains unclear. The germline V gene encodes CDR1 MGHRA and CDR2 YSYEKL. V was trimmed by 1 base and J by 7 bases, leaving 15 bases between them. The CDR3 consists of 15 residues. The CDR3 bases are TGCGCCAGCAGCCAAGTAAGCACGAGCGCTCATACGCAGTATTTT. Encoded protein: CASSQVSTSAHTQYF.

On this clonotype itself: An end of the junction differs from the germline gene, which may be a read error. The CDR3 bases are TGTGCCAGCATTGAAGCTAGCGGGAGTTTCACCGGGGAGCTGTTTTTT. It is translated as CASIEASGSFTGELFF. The rearrangement joins TRBV6-1 to TRBJ2-2, with TRBD2 matching over 10 bases. Germline CDR1 MNHNS, CDR2 SASEGT. CDR3 length: 16 amino acids.

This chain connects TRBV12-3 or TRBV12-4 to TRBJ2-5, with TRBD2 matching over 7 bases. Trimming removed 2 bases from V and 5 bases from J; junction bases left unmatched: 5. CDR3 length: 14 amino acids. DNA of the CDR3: TGTGCCAGCAGTTTATCGGGGGGAGTCGAGACCCAGTACTTC. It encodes CASSLSGGVETQYF.

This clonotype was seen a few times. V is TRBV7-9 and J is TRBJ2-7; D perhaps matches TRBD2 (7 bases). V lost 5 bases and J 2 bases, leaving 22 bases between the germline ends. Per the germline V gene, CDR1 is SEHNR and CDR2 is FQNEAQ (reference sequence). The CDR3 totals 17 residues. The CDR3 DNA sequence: TGTGCCAGCAGCCCCCCGGGGGCTAGCGGAAGAGCCTACGAGCAGTACTTC. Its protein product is CASSPPGASGRAYEQYF.